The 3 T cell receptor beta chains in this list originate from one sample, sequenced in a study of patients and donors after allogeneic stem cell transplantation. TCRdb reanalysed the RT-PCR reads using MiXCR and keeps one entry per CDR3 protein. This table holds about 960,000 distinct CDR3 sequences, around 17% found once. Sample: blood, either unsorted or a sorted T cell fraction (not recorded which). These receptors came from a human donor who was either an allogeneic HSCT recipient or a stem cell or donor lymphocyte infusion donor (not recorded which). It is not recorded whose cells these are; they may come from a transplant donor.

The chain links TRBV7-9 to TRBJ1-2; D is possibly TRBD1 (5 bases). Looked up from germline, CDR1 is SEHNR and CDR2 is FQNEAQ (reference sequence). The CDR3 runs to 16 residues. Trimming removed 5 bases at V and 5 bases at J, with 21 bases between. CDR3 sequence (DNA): TGTGCCAGCAGCACTCAAGCGGTCGGGGGAGGGTATGGCTACACCTTC. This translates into CASSTQAVGGGYGYTF.

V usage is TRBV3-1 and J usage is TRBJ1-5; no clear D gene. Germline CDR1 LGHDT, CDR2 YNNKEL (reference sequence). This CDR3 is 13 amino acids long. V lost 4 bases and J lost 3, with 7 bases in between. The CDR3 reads CASSPTINQPQHF. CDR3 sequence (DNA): TGTGCCAGCAGCCCCACAATCAATCAGCCCCAGCATTTT.

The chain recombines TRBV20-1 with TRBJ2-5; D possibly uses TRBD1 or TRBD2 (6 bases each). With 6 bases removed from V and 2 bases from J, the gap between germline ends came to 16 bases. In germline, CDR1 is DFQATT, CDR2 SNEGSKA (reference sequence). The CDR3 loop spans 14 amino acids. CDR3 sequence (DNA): TGCAGTGCCTTCACCGGGGGCAGGCAAGAGACCCAGTACTTC. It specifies CSAFTGGRQETQYF.